The rows below give T cell receptor beta chains drawn from one sample of a study of breast tumors, draining lymph nodes, adjacent tissues. TCRdb passed the multiplex PCR reads through MiXCR, listing each CDR3 protein once. In the table there are fewer than 200,000 distinct CDR3 sequences, around a third of which are singletons. Sequencing was done on a sample of axillary lymph node tissue. These receptors were obtained from a female donor with breast cancer. Some clones in this sample may be carry-over from other donors' samples. Both conserved end residues are trimmed from each CDR3. D genes are given only for firm matches.

j_call: TRBJ1-5
d_call: NA
v_call: TRBV6-1
cdr3_aa: ASSEEGWRQPQH

j_call: TRBJ2-7
d_call: NA
v_call: TRBV12-3/TRBV12-4
cdr3_aa: ASSLAPISAGLKENYEQY

j_call: TRBJ1-2
d_call: NA
v_call: TRBV9
cdr3_aa: ASSGGGDGYT

j_call: TRBJ2-1
d_call: TRBD2
v_call: TRBV14
cdr3_aa: ASSQDLLAWRGGLNEQF

j_call: TRBJ1-2
d_call: NA
v_call: TRBV4-1
cdr3_aa: ASSQDRGSYGYT

j_call: TRBJ1-2
d_call: TRBD1
v_call: TRBV7-9
cdr3_aa: ASSLVAADRSYGYT

j_call: TRBJ1-1
d_call: NA
v_call: TRBV27
cdr3_aa: ASAGRGNTEAF

j_call: TRBJ1-5
d_call: NA
v_call: TRBV16
cdr3_aa: ASSLGIGDQPQH

j_call: TRBJ2-1
d_call: TRBD2
v_call: TRBV9
cdr3_aa: ASSLVAGGGEQF

j_call: TRBJ1-5
d_call: NA
v_call: TRBV6-1
cdr3_aa: ATQLGENQPQH

j_call: TRBJ1-4
d_call: NA
v_call: TRBV24-1
cdr3_aa: ATPSRTNEKLF

j_call: TRBJ2-3
d_call: TRBD1
v_call: TRBV3-1
cdr3_aa: ASSQDDRGRTDTQY

j_call: TRBJ2-7
d_call: NA
v_call: TRBV5-1
cdr3_aa: DSSFYICSARREIYEQY

j_call: TRBJ2-1
d_call: NA
v_call: TRBV7-8
cdr3_aa: ASSPGDSTDTQF

j_call: TRBJ2-1
d_call: NA
v_call: TRBV5-8
cdr3_aa: ASSFRRGPTYNEQF

j_call: TRBJ1-3
d_call: NA
v_call: TRBV7-9
cdr3_aa: ASSSRDENTIY

j_call: TRBJ1-6
d_call: NA
v_call: TRBV7-8
cdr3_aa: ASSDRSRGSYNSPLH

j_call: TRBJ1-4
d_call: TRBD1
v_call: TRBV7-8
cdr3_aa: ASSLGQGKPEKLF

j_call: TRBJ1-3
d_call: TRBD1
v_call: TRBV9
cdr3_aa: ASSPKGQGVAGNTIY

j_call: TRBJ1-3
d_call: TRBD1
v_call: TRBV10-3
cdr3_aa: AIRSTGGGNTIY

j_call: TRBJ1-2
d_call: NA
v_call: TRBV5-8
cdr3_aa: ASSLDEGYGYT

j_call: TRBJ2-3
d_call: TRBD2
v_call: TRBV7-9
cdr3_aa: ASSPRGSGRGSTHTQY

j_call: TRBJ1-5
d_call: NA
v_call: TRBV19
cdr3_aa: ASSIEGPINQPQH

j_call: TRBJ1-3
d_call: TRBD1
v_call: TRBV19
cdr3_aa: ASSPGQGVGGNTIY

j_call: TRBJ1-2
d_call: NA
v_call: TRBV12-3/TRBV12-4
cdr3_aa: ASSPGRNYGYT

j_call: TRBJ2-2
d_call: NA
v_call: TRBV3-1
cdr3_aa: ASSQRARKGAGELF

j_call: TRBJ2-5
d_call: NA
v_call: TRBV4-1
cdr3_aa: ASSQDLQEEETQY

j_call: TRBJ2-5
d_call: NA
v_call: TRBV28
cdr3_aa: ASTADQETQY

j_call: TRBJ2-7
d_call: NA
v_call: TRBV4-1
cdr3_aa: ASSRTDSYEQY

j_call: TRBJ2-5
d_call: TRBD2
v_call: TRBV7-9
cdr3_aa: ASSSARTSGGENQETQY

j_call: TRBJ2-7
d_call: TRBD2
v_call: TRBV29-1
cdr3_aa: SVGTSGSYEQY

j_call: TRBJ2-2
d_call: TRBD2
v_call: TRBV28
cdr3_aa: ASSEPSGELTPNTGELL

j_call: TRBJ1-6
d_call: NA
v_call: TRBV6-1
cdr3_aa: ASTSRVGSPLH

j_call: TRBJ2-7
d_call: NA
v_call: TRBV9
cdr3_aa: ASSVVLVTGLRYEQY

j_call: TRBJ1-2
d_call: NA
v_call: TRBV28
cdr3_aa: ASSLVGRGYT

j_call: TRBJ2-1
d_call: TRBD1
v_call: TRBV12-3/TRBV12-4
cdr3_aa: ASSLGQVASSEQF

j_call: TRBJ2-3
d_call: TRBD2
v_call: TRBV6-4
cdr3_aa: ASSDVGGVADTQY

j_call: TRBJ1-4
d_call: NA
v_call: TRBV25-1
cdr3_aa: ASSDIGATNEKLF

j_call: TRBJ2-7
d_call: NA
v_call: TRBV11-3
cdr3_aa: ASSLGTPGAYEQY

j_call: TRBJ2-1
d_call: NA
v_call: TRBV10-2
cdr3_aa: AGSQDREVSSYNEQF

j_call: TRBJ2-3
d_call: NA
v_call: TRBV7-2
cdr3_aa: ASSLPGRPDTQY

j_call: TRBJ2-1
d_call: NA
v_call: TRBV7-6
cdr3_aa: ASSLGTDFGNEQF

j_call: TRBJ1-6
d_call: TRBD1
v_call: TRBV5-1
cdr3_aa: ASSQTGGRSPLH

j_call: TRBJ2-2
d_call: TRBD2
v_call: TRBV29-1
cdr3_aa: TGGAGPGELF

j_call: TRBJ1-2
d_call: NA
v_call: TRBV5-4
cdr3_aa: ASSPLTGGMFSDGYT

j_call: TRBJ1-2
d_call: NA
v_call: TRBV24-1
cdr3_aa: ATSDWSTTNYGYT

j_call: TRBJ2-5
d_call: NA
v_call: TRBV12-3/TRBV12-4
cdr3_aa: ASSFNRFQETQY

j_call: TRBJ2-6
d_call: NA
v_call: TRBV7-9
cdr3_aa: ASNLEGSGANVLT

j_call: TRBJ1-3
d_call: TRBD1
v_call: TRBV2
cdr3_aa: ASSDGGQSRGNTIY

j_call: TRBJ2-7
d_call: TRBD1
v_call: TRBV11-2
cdr3_aa: ASSLDLVGTGDYEQY

j_call: TRBJ2-3
d_call: NA
v_call: TRBV24-1
cdr3_aa: ASGDSSTDTQY

j_call: TRBJ2-6
d_call: NA
v_call: TRBV10-3
cdr3_aa: AISDIVTGLGANVLT

j_call: TRBJ1-5
d_call: TRBD1
v_call: TRBV7-6
cdr3_aa: ASSPRQGSNQPQH